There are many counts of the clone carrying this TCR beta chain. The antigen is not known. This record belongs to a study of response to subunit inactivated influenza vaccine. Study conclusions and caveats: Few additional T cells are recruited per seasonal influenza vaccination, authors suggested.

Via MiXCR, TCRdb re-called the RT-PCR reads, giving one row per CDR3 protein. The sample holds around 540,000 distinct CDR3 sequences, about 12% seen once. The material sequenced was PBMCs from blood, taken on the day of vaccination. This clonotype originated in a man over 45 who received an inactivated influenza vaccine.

CDR3 residues: CAISAGVGYGYTF. The CDR3 DNA is TGTGCCATCAGTGCTGGGGTCGGGTATGGCTACACCTTC. The chain recombines TRBV10-3 with TRBJ1-2; no definite D call. This CDR3 contains 13 residues. The germline gives CDR1 ENHRY, CDR2 SYGVKD. With 4 bases removed from V and 5 bases from J, the gap between germline ends came to 11 bases.